The source of this T cell receptor beta chain is a study of shared clonotypes between healthy human individuals. CD45RO-negative CD8 cells positively selected for CCR7 made up the naive population, which excluded terminally differentiated effector memory CD45RA+ cells. The CDR3 is made up of 15 amino acids. The germline CDR1 and CDR2 sequences are SGHVS and FQNEAQ. The trim removed 2 bases at V and 7 bases at J, leaving 7 bases unmatched. Libraries were prepared by immunoSEQ multiplex PCR; TCRdb keeps only in-frame clonotypes and omits some of them. The repertoire holds around 580,000 clones, with 95% to 98% as singletons.

The sequence came from a man aged 30-40 years in good health. Sequencing used naive CD8+ T cells sorted from blood. The chain recombines TRBV7-8 with TRBJ2-1; 8 nucleotides agree with TRBD2. The CDR3 sequence is CASSLLAGPDNEQFF. CDR3 DNA: TGTGCCAGCAGCTTATTAGCGGGACCTGATAATGAGCAGTTCTTC. Together with reference TRBV7-8 and TRBJ2-1, the CDR3 gives the full variable domain: GAGVSQSPRYKVAKRGQDVALRCDPISGHVSLFWYQQALGQGPEFLTYFQNEAQLDKSGLPSDRFFAERPEGSVSTLKIQRTQQEDSAVYLCASSLLAGPDNEQFFGPGTRLTVL.